These 17 T cell receptor beta chains were sequenced from one sample in a study of beta chain features in type 1 diabetes. Study outcomes and limitations: For Type 1 diabetes patients, all four CD4+ subsets carried TCRB CDR3s that were moderately but significantly shorter.

Every bit of the isolated RNA underwent reverse transcription, so sequencing read expressed TCRB transcripts. Only in-frame clones appear in the TCRdb table, and some are missing; sequencing was by immunoSEQ multiplex PCR. The data show 50,000 or so clones, around 40% seen once. No antigen has been identified for these receptors. Sequenced: Tregs from blood. These receptors originate from a man aged 30 to 39 with type 1 diabetes.

This clone was observed a few times. The rearrangement links TRBV11-2 to TRBJ1-5, with D perhaps matching TRBD1 (6 bases). This CDR3 is built from 14 residues. The V and J ends lost 5 bases and 1 base respectively, with 9 bases between them. CDR1 is SGHAT and CDR2 is FQNNGV in the germline V gene. CDR3 DNA: TGTGCCAGCAGCGCACAGGGAAGCAATCAGCCCCAGCATTTT. It encodes CASSAQGSNQPQHF.

This clone showed up just a few times. The V and J genes are TRBV30 and TRBJ1-5; TRBD1 is a possible D gene (6 bases). This CDR3 region has 13 residues. Trimming stripped 2 bases from V and 3 bases from J, with 8 bases between. Germline V lookup: CDR1 GTSNPN, CDR2 SVGIG (reference sequence). CDR3 region: CAWSPGHNQPQHF. The CDR3 region has the DNA TGTGCCTGGAGTCCGGGACACAATCAGCCCCAGCATTTT.

This chain connects TRBV5-1 to TRBJ1-2, with TRBD1 as a possible D gene (6 bases). CDR1 SGHRS and CDR2 YFSETQ come from the germline V gene. V shed 0 bases and J shed 6 bases, with 12 bases lying between them. The CDR3 contains 14 residues. The CDR3 loop reads CASSLVGARDGYTF. Written as DNA, the CDR3 is TGCGCCAGCAGCTTGGTGGGGGCAAGGGATGGCTACACCTTC.

This clone was seen more than once but under ten times. The chain joins TRBV28 to TRBJ1-4; D is uncertain. The CDR3 length is 12 residues. The V end was cut by 3 bases, the J end by 9 bases, with 8 bases between. Germline V gene lookup returns CDR1 MDHEN and CDR2 SYDVKM. CDR3 DNA: TGTGCCAGCAGTTTGGTAGCACAAAAACTGTTTTTT. This translates into CASSLVAQKLFF.

The sample holds a few counts of this clone. CDR3 residues: CASSWTVSTEAFF. The DNA for the CDR3 is TGTGCCAGCAGCTGGACAGTATCCACTGAAGCTTTCTTT. The chain couples TRBV7-3 to TRBJ1-1; possibly TRBD1 for D (6 bases). The CDR3 spans 13 residues. Trimming shortened V by 4 bases and J by 4 bases, and 10 bases separated the two germline ends. Germline values: CDR1 SGHTA, CDR2 FQGTGA.

This clone was detected only once. The genes are TRBV27 and TRBJ2-7; 7 bases map to TRBD1. Trimming took 8 bases from V and 3 from J; bases not matched to a gene: 16. This CDR3 is built from 16 residues. Germline-derived CDR1 and CDR2 are MNHEY and SMNVEV (reference sequence). CDR3 amino acids: CASRKLNRDSLYEQYF. The CDR3 DNA follows: TGTGCCAGCCGAAAACTCAACCGGGACAGCCTCTACGAGCAGTACTTC.

This clone was counted a few times. The V gene is TRBV18, the J gene TRBJ2-7; no reliable D call. CDR1 is KGHSH, CDR2 LQKENI, per germline. The CDR3 sequence is 12 residues long. Trimming removed 3 bases at V and 6 bases at J, with 9 bases between. In DNA, the CDR3 is TGTGCCAGCTCACCCAATAGAGCCGAGCAGTACTTC. Its translation: CASSPNRAEQYF.

This clone was counted only a few times. The J gene is TRBJ1-6, the V gene TRBV7-2, with unresolved D. CDR1 SGHTA and CDR2 FQGNSA come from the germline V gene. This CDR3 contains 16 residues. Trimming removed 5 bases at V and 10 bases at J, with 21 bases between. DNA of the CDR3: TGTGCCAGCAGCCCAGCCGACTATGGGTGGGAATCACCCCTCCACTTT. It specifies CASSPADYGWESPLHF. Together with reference TRBV7-2 and TRBJ1-6, the CDR3 gives the full variable domain: GAGVSQSPSNKVTEKGKDVELRCDPISGHTALYWYRQSLGQGLEFLIYFQGNSAPDKSGLPSDRFSAERTGGSVSTLTIQRTQQEDSAVYLCASSPADYGWESPLHFGNGTRLTVT.

The chain uses TRBV5-1 and TRBJ2-5; 9 bases line up with TRBD2. The V segment lost 3 bases and the J segment 1 base; nucleotides outside the gene matches: 7. CDR1 and CDR2 from the germline V gene are SGHRS and YFSETQ. The CDR3 extends over 16 amino acids. CDR3 nucleotides: TGCGCCAGCAGCTGGGGACTAGCTCGGGGCCAAGAGACCCAGTACTTC. The encoded protein is CASSWGLARGQETQYF.

V and J are TRBV6-5 and TRBJ2-1, with 14 positions matching TRBD2. Germline V gives CDR1 MNHEY, CDR2 SVGAGI. J gave up 7 bases and V 6 bases, and 5 bases lay outside the gene matches. The CDR3 consists of 15 residues. The CDR3 sequence: CASRQTSGRANEQFF. As DNA, the CDR3 is TGTGCCAGCAGGCAGACTAGCGGGAGGGCGAATGAGCAGTTCTTC.

The chain recombines TRBV6-1 with TRBJ2-1; 9 bases line up with TRBD2. Germline-derived CDR1 and CDR2 are MNHNS and SASEGT. The CDR3 spans 15 residues. Trimming removed 2 bases from V and 6 bases from J; junction bases left unmatched: 5. Here the CDR3 reads CASSETWTSANEQFF. The CDR3 DNA reads as TGTGCCAGCAGTGAAACTTGGACTAGCGCCAATGAGCAGTTCTTC.

In its sample, this clone is medium-sized (0.01 to 0.1%). The gene calls are TRBV2 and TRBJ1-1; D gene unclear. This CDR3 has 13 residues. V was pared by 1 base and J by 7 bases, with 10 bases between. Germline V gene lookup returns CDR1 SNHLY and CDR2 FYNNEI. Written as DNA, the CDR3 is TGTGCCAGCAGTGAAGAGAGAGCGAATGAAGCTTTCTTT. Translation gives CASSEERANEAFF.

This clone was detected only a few times. This rearrangement joins TRBV5-4 to TRBJ2-3; 8 bases map to TRBD2. J lost 7 bases, V lost 4 bases, and 14 bases had no gene match. This CDR3 region has 16 residues. Germline CDR1 reads SGHNT; CDR2 reads YYREEE (reference sequence). The DNA for the CDR3 is TGTGCCAGCAGCCCCGGGGGGGCTAGCGGGCTCTATACGCAGTATTTT. Translated: CASSPGGASGLYTQYF. The full variable domain, rest sourced from reference TRBV5-4 and TRBJ2-3, is ETGVTQSPTHLIKTRGQQVTLRCSSQSGHNTVSWYQQALGQGPQFIFQYYREEENGRGNFPPRFSGLQFPNYSSELNVNALELDDSALYLCASSPGGASGLYTQYFGPGTRLTVL.

The chain uses TRBV30 and TRBJ1-1; no firm D call. CDR3 size: 16 residues. Trimming took 5 bases from V and 0 from J, leaving 19 bases between them. Looked up from germline, CDR1 is GTSNPN and CDR2 is SVGIG (reference sequence). The CDR3, as DNA: TGTGCCTGGTTCGCTCAGAATGGGCGTATGAACACTGAAGCTTTCTTT. This encodes CAWFAQNGRMNTEAFF.

This chain links TRBV9 with TRBJ2-3; TRBD1 is a possible D gene (5 bases). V lost 4 bases and J 6 bases, leaving 21 bases between the germline ends. Germline values: CDR1 SGDLS, CDR2 YYNGEE. This CDR3 region has 16 residues. CDR3: CASSSQAFPLTDTQYF. The CDR3 nucleotides read TGTGCCAGCAGCTCACAGGCTTTTCCCCTCACTGATACGCAGTATTTT.

J is TRBJ2-5 and V is TRBV19; 7 nucleotides agree with TRBD2. V shed 5 bases and J 3 bases; nucleotides not matched to a gene: 6. This CDR3 has 14 amino acids. Germline V gene sequence: CDR1 LNHDA, CDR2 SQIVND (reference sequence). CDR3 DNA sequence: TGTGCCAGTAGTCCCGTTCTAGCGGAAGAGACCCAGTACTTC. The encoded protein is CASSPVLAEETQYF.

V usage is TRBV28 and J usage is TRBJ2-7; TRBD1 is a possible D gene (6 bases). The CDR3 has 16 amino acids. Trimming removed 5 bases at V and 2 bases at J, with 19 bases between. Germline assignment: CDR1 MDHEN and CDR2 SYDVKM. CDR3 residues: CASSPPDRDSTYEQYF. CDR3 nucleotides: TGTGCCAGCAGTCCCCCGGACAGAGACTCGACCTACGAGCAGTACTTC.